One sample yielded the 29 T cell receptor beta chains listed below, sequenced in a study of blood T cell repertoires in COVID-19. Sequencing was performed with immunoSEQ multiplex PCR; in TCRdb, only in-frame clones are kept and a portion is missing. The sample carries around 250,000 clones, around 88% recorded once. The sequenced material came from PBMCs or T cells enriched from blood (not recorded which). Source of these receptors: a woman under 40 who had recovered from COVID-19.

This chain uses TRBV7-9 with TRBJ1-1; TRBD1 matches at 10 bases. This CDR3 has 17 amino acids. Germline trimming cut 3 bases from V and 3 bases from J; bases unmatched to any gene: 10. Germline V CDR1 and CDR2: SEHNR, FQNEAQ (reference sequence). The CDR3 region is CASSFKGTGVAYTEAFF. The CDR3 DNA is TGTGCCAGCAGCTTTAAAGGGACAGGGGTTGCCTACACTGAAGCTTTCTTT.

The chain joins TRBV28 to TRBJ2-7, with D perhaps matching TRBD1 (6 bases). The V gene's germline CDR1 is MDHEN and CDR2 SYDVKM. The ends were cut back, 10 bases at V and 0 bases at J, with 13 bases in the middle. This CDR3 contains 13 residues. This chain's CDR3 is CATLRDNSYEQYF. The DNA of the CDR3 is TGTGCCACCCTCCGGGACAACTCCTACGAGCAGTACTTC.

The rearrangement uses TRBV7-9 and TRBJ1-5; D gene unclear. The germline CDR1 and CDR2 sequences are SEHNR and FQNEAQ (reference sequence). Deletions cut 5 bases from V and 3 bases from J, with 17 bases between. The length of the CDR3 is 16 residues. CDR3 bases: TGTGCCAGCAGCCCACCTCCGGCAGGCGTCAATCAGCCCCAGCATTTT. It codes for CASSPPPAGVNQPQHF.

This chain uses TRBV28 with TRBJ1-2, with 8 bases matching TRBD1. After removal of 5 bases from V and 7 bases from J, the junction contained 12 bases not matched to a gene. Per germline, CDR1 MDHEN and CDR2 SYDVKM. There are 15 residues in the CDR3. The CDR3 nucleotides are TGTGCCAGCAGTCATAGCCGGGCAGGGGGCGCTGGCTACACCTTC. Encoded protein: CASSHSRAGGAGYTF.

This clone appeared a few times. The J gene is TRBJ2-2, the V gene TRBV10-3; 11 bases fit TRBD2. This CDR3 has 16 residues. With V trimmed by 3 bases and J by 2 bases, 2 bases remained unmatched. In germline, CDR1 is ENHRY, CDR2 SYGVKD. CDR3 sequence reads: CAISETSGGNTGELFF. The CDR3 coding sequence is TGTGCCATCAGTGAAACTAGCGGGGGTAACACCGGGGAGCTGTTTTTT.

The CDR3 region is CASSLLGHDTEAFF. The DNA for the CDR3 is TGTGCCAGCAGTTTATTAGGACATGACACTGAAGCTTTCTTT. This chain uses TRBV28 with TRBJ1-1, with D possibly TRBD1 on 5 matching bases. Trimming removed 1 base at V and 3 bases at J, with 9 bases between. The CDR3 runs to 14 residues. CDR1 and CDR2 from the germline V gene are MDHEN and SYDVKM.

This clone was detected once. The V call is TRBV21-1, the J call TRBJ1-2. TRBV21-1 is shown as a pseudogene. The CDR3 covers 17 residues. The CDR3 DNA sequence: TGTGCCAGCAGCAATTCTGAGGAAGACGGGGGGAAATATGGCTACACCTTC. It translates to CASSNSEEDGGKYGYTF.

The genes are TRBV5-1 and TRBJ1-1; D perhaps matches TRBD1 (5 bases). The CDR3 length is 15 residues. V lost 3 bases, J lost 5 bases, and 17 bases lay in between. Looked up from germline, CDR1 is SGHRS and CDR2 is YFSETQ. The CDR3 DNA follows: TGCGCCAGCAGCTCTGGGCAGGGTTTTTATACTGAAGCTTTCTTT. Residues: CASSSGQGFYTEAFF. The whole variable domain, remainder taken from reference TRBV5-1 and TRBJ1-1, is KAGVTQTPRYLIKTRGQQVTLSCSPISGHRSVSWYQQTPGQGLQFLFEYFSETQRNKGNFPGRFSGRQFSNSRSEMNVSTLELGDSALYLCASSSGQGFYTEAFFGQGTRLTVV.

The chain recombines TRBV6-5 with TRBJ1-1; TRBD1 aligns across 10 bases. CDR1 and CDR2 (germline): MNHEY, SVGAGI. V gave up 5 bases and J gave up 11 bases; unmatched junction bases: 11. The CDR3 length is 14 residues. The CDR3 bases are TGTGCCAGCAGTCTTCCCGGACAGGGGGGGATTGCTTTCTTT. Its translation: CASSLPGQGGIAFF.

This sequence joins TRBV28 and TRBJ1-5, with a weak D call TRBD1 (5 bases). The CDR3 is 17 residues long. V gave up 2 bases and J gave up 4 bases, with 18 bases separating them. The germline CDR1 and CDR2 sequences are MDHEN and SYDVKM. The CDR3 region has the DNA TGTGCCAGCAGTTTAGTCGTTGGGGGGTCAGGAAATCAGCCCCAGCATTTT. It translates to CASSLVVGGSGNQPQHF.

The genes are TRBV29-1 and TRBJ2-6; D might be TRBD2 (5 bases). V was shortened by 3 bases and J by 4 bases, with 7 bases between the two germline ends. Germline V gene lookup returns CDR1 SQVTM and CDR2 ANQGSEA. The CDR3 sequence is 13 residues long. CDR3 sequence (DNA): TGCAGCGTTGAGACGGGAGGGGCCAACGTCCTGACTTTC. It codes for CSVETGGANVLTF.

This chain uses TRBV9 with TRBJ2-7; TRBD2 matches 8 bases. Trimming took 3 bases from V and 4 from J; bases not matched to a gene: 6. CDR3 length: 14 amino acids. Germline V gene data show CDR1 as SGDLS and CDR2 as YYNGEE. CDR3 protein: CASSGGLDLYEQYF. CDR3 nucleotide sequence: TGTGCCAGCAGCGGGGGACTAGACCTATACGAGCAGTACTTC.

About this clone: The sample carries other DNA sequences with the same CDR3. This chain uses TRBV30 with TRBJ1-5, with TRBD1 identical over 7 bases. CDR1 and CDR2 (germline): GTSNPN, SVGIG (reference sequence). There are 14 residues in the CDR3. V was clipped by 0 bases and J by 4 bases; unmatched bases: 3. CDR3 amino acids: CAWSVETGNQPQHF. The CDR3 region has the DNA TGTGCCTGGAGTGTTGAGACAGGGAATCAGCCCCAGCATTTT.

The chain is built from TRBV19 and TRBJ2-1; 11 nucleotides align to TRBD2. CDR3 length equals 14 residues. The J segment lost 9 bases and the V segment lost 6 bases, leaving 7 bases of the junction unmatched. Germline lookup yields CDR1 LNHDA and CDR2 SQIVND (reference sequence). The CDR3: CASSKTSGKAEQFF. In DNA form, the CDR3 reads TGTGCCAGTAGCAAGACTAGCGGGAAGGCTGAGCAGTTCTTC.

The CDR3 DNA reads TGTGCCAGCAGCTTATTTGTCGGGACAGGGGGTAACTATGGCTACACCTTC. This sequence encodes CASSLFVGTGGNYGYTF. The chain carries TRBV7-2 and TRBJ1-2, with TRBD1 identical over 11 bases. Losses at the gene ends were 2 bases for V and 1 base for J; bases not matched to a gene: 6. Germline V gene lookup returns CDR1 SGHTA and CDR2 FQGNSA. This CDR3 has 17 residues.

V usage is TRBV5-1 and J usage is TRBJ2-6, with a possible D match to TRBD1 (6 bases). The CDR3 consists of 18 residues. V dropped 3 bases and J dropped 0 bases, with 16 bases sitting between them. Germline loops: CDR1 SGHRS, CDR2 YFSETQ. The CDR3 nucleotides read TGCGCCAGCAGCTCTCGACAGGTAGAAACCTCTGGGGCCAACGTCCTGACTTTC. Translation: CASSSRQVETSGANVLTF.

The gene calls are TRBV19 and TRBJ2-7; tentative D call: TRBD2 (6 bases). In germline, CDR1 is LNHDA, CDR2 SQIVND (reference sequence). This CDR3 comprises 11 residues. The germline V and J ends were trimmed by 6 bases and 4 bases, with 7 bases remaining between them. CDR3 protein: CASSGGYEQYF. DNA for the CDR3: TGTGCCAGTAGCGGGGGTTACGAGCAGTACTTC.

In this sample, this clone turned up a few times. The J gene is TRBJ1-4, the V gene TRBV28; 9 positions match TRBD1. Trimming at V came to 10 bases and at J to 6 bases, leaving 9 bases not matched to a gene. Germline values: CDR1 MDHEN, CDR2 SYDVKM. The CDR3 extends over 14 amino acids. CDR3: CATQTGGAYEKLFF. Here the CDR3 DNA reads TGTGCCACTCAAACAGGGGGCGCTTATGAAAAACTGTTTTTT.

V is TRBV28 and J is TRBJ2-3; TRBD2 aligns across 11 bases. The J segment lost 3 bases and the V segment lost 6 bases, leaving 8 bases of the junction unmatched. The CDR3 sequence is 16 residues long. Germline V gene sequence: CDR1 MDHEN, CDR2 SYDVKM. In DNA form, the CDR3 reads TGTGCCAGCAGCCCCGGGACTAGCGGACTAACAGATACGCAGTATTTT. Its protein product is CASSPGTSGLTDTQYF.

The V and J genes are TRBV7-6 and TRBJ2-7; 9 bases align to TRBD2. J lost 7 bases, V lost 2 bases, and 0 bases had no gene match. From germline, CDR1 is SGHVS and CDR2 FNYEAQ. The length of the CDR3 is 12 residues. For the CDR3, the DNA is TGTGCCAGCAGCTTACTAGCGGGAGAGCAGTACTTC. Translated: CASSLLAGEQYF.

This rearrangement joins TRBV11-1 to TRBJ2-1; a weak D match, TRBD1 (5 bases). In germline, CDR1 is SGHAT, CDR2 FQDESV (reference sequence). CDR3 length equals 15 residues. V was pared by 5 bases and J by 5 bases, with 16 bases between. CDR3 bases: TGTGCCAGCAGCACAGGACCTAACCGGAACAATGAGCAGTTCTTC. The encoded protein is CASSTGPNRNNEQFF.

The rearrangement uses TRBV5-1 and TRBJ2-1; tentatively, D is TRBD2 (5 bases). V gave up 0 bases and J gave up 3 bases, with 13 bases separating them. CDR1 is SGHRS and CDR2 is YFSETQ in the germline V gene. This CDR3 spans 16 amino acids. The CDR3 DNA sequence: TGCGCCAGCAGCTTGGCCATCGGGAAGAGCTACAATGAGCAGTTCTTC. Its translation: CASSLAIGKSYNEQFF.

This clone was counted a single time. The chain uses TRBV15 and TRBJ2-5; no definite D call. Germline CDR1 LNHNV, CDR2 YYDKDF (reference sequence). The CDR3 is made up of 13 amino acids. V gave up 0 bases and J gave up 4 bases, with 6 bases separating them. The CDR3 is CATSRDNRETQYF. The CDR3 region has the DNA TGTGCCACCAGCAGAGATAATAGAGAGACCCAGTACTTC.

The V gene is TRBV7-9, the J gene TRBJ1-1; no clear D gene. This CDR3 is built from 13 residues. Germline CDR1 reads SEHNR; CDR2 reads FQNEAQ (reference sequence). Trimming shortened V by 5 bases and J by 2 bases, and 9 bases separated the two germline ends. The CDR3 protein is CASSPGSNTEAFF. The CDR3 bases are TGTGCCAGCAGCCCGGGTTCTAACACTGAAGCTTTCTTT.

This chain joins TRBV28 and TRBJ2-3; D gene unclear. There are 13 residues in the CDR3. Looked up from germline, CDR1 is MDHEN and CDR2 is SYDVKM. V lost 9 bases, J lost 2 bases, and 12 bases lay in between. CDR3 in amino acids: CASIHSVTDTQYF. The CDR3 DNA reads TGTGCCAGTATTCACAGTGTCACAGATACGCAGTATTTT. The variable domain in full, with the rest retrieved from reference TRBV28 and TRBJ2-3, is DVKVTQSSRYLVKRTGEKVFLECVQDMDHENMFWYRQDPGLGLRLIYFSYDVKMKEKGDIPEGYSVSREKKERFSLILESASTNQTSMYLCASIHSVTDTQYFGPGTRLTVL.

The V and J genes are TRBV5-6 and TRBJ2-1; perhaps TRBD1 as D (6 bases). Deletions cut 0 bases from V and 5 bases from J, with 9 bases between. CDR3 length: 14 amino acids. Per germline, CDR1 SGHDT and CDR2 YYEEEE. CDR3 bases: TGTGCCAGCAGCTTGGTTGGGGGCAACAATGAGCAGTTCTTC. Amino acid sequence: CASSLVGGNNEQFF. The variable domain in full, with the rest retrieved from reference TRBV5-6 and TRBJ2-1, is DAGVTQSPTHLIKTRGQQVTLRCSPKSGHDTVSWYQQALGQGPQFIFQYYEEEERQRGNFPDRFSGHQFPNYSSELNVNALLLGDSALYLCASSLVGGNNEQFFGPGTRLTVL.

The sample holds a few counts of this clone. This chain joins TRBV15 and TRBJ2-7, with TRBD1 identical over 8 bases. The CDR3 covers 14 residues. Looked up from germline, CDR1 is LNHNV and CDR2 is YYDKDF (reference sequence). V was clipped by 7 bases and J by 2 bases; unmatched bases: 7. CDR3 DNA: TGTGCCACCAAAAGTAGACAGGGGCCCTACGAGCAGTACTTC. Its protein is CATKSRQGPYEQYF.

V usage is TRBV11-2 and J usage is TRBJ2-5; no clear D. The CDR3 contains 14 residues. V was pared by 1 base and J by 5 bases, with 11 bases between. Germline-derived CDR1 and CDR2 are SGHAT and FQNNGV. In DNA form, the CDR3 reads TGTGCCAGCAGCTTAGCACCAGGTCGGGAGACCCAGTACTTC. This sequence encodes CASSLAPGRETQYF.

V usage is TRBV7-9 and J usage is TRBJ2-7, with 8 bases identical to TRBD2. CDR1 and CDR2 from the germline V gene are SEHNR and FQNEAQ (reference sequence). The CDR3 sequence is 17 residues long. J was trimmed by 1 base and V by 4 bases; bases with no gene match: 12. As DNA, the CDR3 is TGTGCCAGCAGCTCGATCACTAGCGGCTATAATTCCTACGAGCAGTACTTC. Its translation: CASSSITSGYNSYEQYF.